This TCR beta chain was documented in a study of human T cells and chemical hapten exposure. This CDR3 has 12 amino acids. From germline, CDR1 is GTSNPN and CDR2 SVGIG (reference sequence). Trimming took 1 base from V and 4 from J, leaving 7 bases between them. Time point in this sample: patch test 3, about 24 weeks after DPC sensitization. Treatment denoted: therapeutic diphenylcyclopropenone sensitization with weekly scalp DPC. This clonotype came up a few times. The library tagged each cDNA molecule with unique molecular identifiers. Via MiXCR, TCRdb re-called the RACE reads, giving one row per CDR3 protein. The sample carries roughly 62,000 distinct CDR3 sequences, roughly 12% recorded once.

The material was whole blood, obtained in connection with sensitization to the hapten diphenylcyclopropenone (DPC). The rearrangement uses TRBV30 and TRBJ1-2; D uncertain. The sequence derives from a young man with alopecia areata. Some clones in this sample may be carry-over from other donors' samples. For the CDR3, the DNA is TGTGCCTGGAGTGATGCTGCCTATGGCTACACCTTC. It specifies CAWSDAAYGYTF.